These T cell receptor beta chains were read from a single sample in a study of cytomegalovirus exposure and HLA in healthy donors. Profiling relied on immunoSEQ multiplex PCR, and the TCRdb table lists in-frame clones only, not all of them. The sample lists approximately 220,000 clones, roughly four fifths occurring once. Sample: PBMCs. These receptor sequences come from a girl aged 5-17 years in good health and CMV-seronegative. CDR3s include the opening cysteine and the closing phenylalanine or tryptophan. The order of the fields is J gene, V gene, CDR3 length, D gene, CDR3 DNA, CDR3 protein. D genes are given only for firm matches.

j_gene: TRBJ2-1; v_gene: TRBV11-2; len: 13; d_gene: TRBD1; CDR3nt: TGTGCCACTGGGACAGGGGCTTACAATGAGCAGTTCTTC; CDR3aa: CATGTGAYNEQFF
j_gene: TRBJ2-2; v_gene: TRBV2; len: 14; d_gene: -; CDR3nt: TGTGCCAGCAGAGGTAACAGGGATCACGGGGAGCTGTTTTTT; CDR3aa: CASRGNRDHGELFF
j_gene: TRBJ1-2; v_gene: TRBV6-5; len: 14; d_gene: -; CDR3nt: TGTGCCAGCAGTTATGGTCTACTATCATATGGTTACACCTTC; CDR3aa: CASSYGLLSYGYTF
j_gene: TRBJ2-1; v_gene: TRBV6-4; len: 15; d_gene: -; CDR3nt: TGTGCCAGCAGTGACTCTAGCTTCCCTCTGGATGAGCAGTTCTTC; CDR3aa: CASSDSSFPLDEQFF
j_gene: TRBJ2-7; v_gene: TRBV5-6; len: 13; d_gene: -; CDR3nt: TGTGCCAGCAGCGCCGGACAGAGCTACGAGCAGTACTTC; CDR3aa: CASSAGQSYEQYF
j_gene: TRBJ1-4; v_gene: TRBV7-2; len: 15; d_gene: TRBD1; CDR3nt: TGTGCCAGCAGCTTAAGGACAGGTAGAAGGGAAAAACTGTTTTTT; CDR3aa: CASSLRTGRREKLFF
j_gene: TRBJ2-7; v_gene: TRBV30; len: 15; d_gene: TRBD1; CDR3nt: TGTGCCTGGAGTCAGGGGACAGGCAAGGGATACGAGCAGTACTTC; CDR3aa: CAWSQGTGKGYEQYF
j_gene: TRBJ2-3; v_gene: TRBV30; len: 16; d_gene: -; CDR3nt: TGTGCCTGGAGTGTACGGGGAAGAGAACGCACAGATACGCAGTATTTT; CDR3aa: CAWSVRGRERTDTQYF
j_gene: TRBJ2-1; v_gene: TRBV4-1; len: 17; d_gene: TRBD2; CDR3nt: TGCGCCAGCAGCCAAGATCGGACTAGCGGGAGTTGGAATGAGCAGTTCTTC; CDR3aa: CASSQDRTSGSWNEQFF
j_gene: TRBJ1-2; v_gene: TRBV15; len: 14; d_gene: -; CDR3nt: TGTGCCACCAAGGGGGGGCTAGGCCGTTATGGCTACACCTTC; CDR3aa: CATKGGLGRYGYTF
j_gene: TRBJ1-6; v_gene: TRBV4-3; len: 16; d_gene: -; CDR3nt: TGCGCCAGCAGCCAAGAGGGGATCGGTGGGGGCTCACCCCTCCACTTT; CDR3aa: CASSQEGIGGGSPLHF